What follows is one TCR beta chain and its context. This record comes from a study of yellow fever vaccine responses in identical twins. This CDR3 is 11 amino acids long. Germline V CDR1 and CDR2: SGHAT, FQNNGV. Trimming removed 5 bases from V and 1 base from J, with 3 bases in between. One entry per CDR3 protein, called by TCRdb with MiXCR from the RT-PCR reads. The sample has some 3,500 distinct CDR3 sequences; about 83% are singletons. Sequencing used T cells from blood (PBMCs), unsorted or a sorted subset (not recorded which), obtained before or after yellow fever vaccination (not recorded which). The receptor comes from a woman under 30 who received the yellow fever vaccine. The chain combines TRBV11-2 with TRBJ2-7; D is uncertain. CDR3 bases: TGTGCCAGCAGCCCATCCTACGAGCAGTACTTC. Protein sequence: CASSPSYEQYF.